This T cell receptor (beta chain) came from a study of blood T cell repertoires in COVID-19. Study background: Italy, Spain and the United States were the sources of the convalescent and acute COVID-19 samples. T cells, B-cell-depleted T cells, or PBMCs provided the cDNA or gDNA that served as material.

Method: immunoSEQ multiplex PCR; TCRdb's copy keeps in-frame clones and lacks some. The sample yields 250,000 to 300,000 clones, around 89% seen once. Trimming removed 2 bases from V and 4 bases from J, with 8 bases in between. The CDR3 runs to 13 residues. Germline loops: CDR1 LGHDT, CDR2 YNNKEL (reference sequence). This TCR came from a woman aged 40 to 50 with acute or convalescent COVID-19. V is TRBV3-1 (or the pseudogene TRBV3-2) and J is TRBJ1-1; D uncertain. Sequences were obtained from peripheral blood. This chain's CDR3 is CASSQQRGTEAFF. CDR3 nucleotides: TGTGCCAGCAGCCAACAAAGAGGCACTGAAGCTTTCTTT.